The rows below give T cell receptor beta chains drawn from one sample of a study of regulatory T cells in long-lasting Graves disease. TCRdb analysed the multiplex PCR reads with MiXCR anew, one entry per CDR3 protein. The sample lists some 460,000 distinct CDR3 sequences, 15% to 20% occurring once. This same sample was also part of a study on T cells in Graves' hyperthyroidism and ophthalmopathy.

Sequencing was performed on peripheral blood mononuclear cells (PBMCs), taken at new diagnosis, from a patient treated with antithyroid drugs. These receptors were collected from a man aged 40-50 years with Graves disease. CDR3s include the opening cysteine and the closing phenylalanine or tryptophan.

j_call v_call cdr3_aa
TRBJ2-3 TRBV29-1 CSVEGSPPGGSDTQYF
TRBJ1-1 TRBV6-1 CASRTSTGTSNTEAFF
TRBJ2-1 TRBV3-1 CASSPLGLENEQFF
TRBJ2-3 TRBV20-1 CSASTSGSPDTQYF
TRBJ2-5 TRBV29-1 CSVRGLAGETQYF
TRBJ1-2 TRBV3-1 CASSQDPGRSIGYTF
TRBJ1-6 TRBV6-1 CASSEEGQPSSYNSPLHF
TRBJ2-2 TRBV7-9 CASRMTRDTGELFF
TRBJ2-3 TRBV19 CASSSRIADTQYF
TRBJ1-2 TRBV5-1 CASSPSDTSYGYTF
TRBJ2-1 TRBV15 CATSRDPRPSNEQFF
TRBJ2-1 TRBV20-1 CSAIALAGDNEQFF
TRBJ2-7 TRBV6-1 CASSEVSRGQNYEQYF
TRBJ2-7 TRBV5-1 CASRGQGASYEQYF
TRBJ2-1 TRBV5-6 CASSPTSETPSYNEQFF
TRBJ2-5 TRBV2 CASRPVETQYF
TRBJ2-5 TRBV5-5 CASHKGSTQYF
TRBJ2-3 TRBV5-1 CASSPEISGSTDTQYF
TRBJ2-3 TRBV7-9 CASSSPPRDSGNTDTQYF
TRBJ2-3 TRBV7-6 CASSLVRLAGDTQYF
TRBJ1-1 TRBV12-3/TRBV12-4 CASRLGQGGTEAFF
TRBJ2-1 TRBV27 CASSPTPRGGYNEQFF
TRBJ2-3 TRBV28 CASSRRQGRGADTQYF
TRBJ1-5 TRBV27 CASSPRTVPSNQPQHF
TRBJ2-1 TRBV15 CATSISGRAGNEQFF
TRBJ1-1 TRBV12-3/TRBV12-4 CASSLSTVGTEAFF
TRBJ2-1 TRBV5-1 CASSLEGTTYNEQLF